This T cell receptor beta chain was found in a study of blood T cell repertoires in COVID-19. V was shortened by 4 bases and J by 4 bases, with 14 bases between the two germline ends. The CDR3 spans 14 residues. Germline V gene lookup returns CDR1 SGHDT and CDR2 YYEEEE. Original processing methods: By means of reference gene primer amplification, nucleated cell counts were estimated. Repertoires were generated with immunoSEQ multiplex PCR, while TCRdb's copy carries only in-frame clones and drops some. Clone size and the V and J calls come from that table; the DNA yielded D and trimming. The table shows about 390,000 clones, with approximately 89% occurring only once. This clone was recorded a few times.

The TCR comes from a woman aged 55-70 years with COVID-19, enrolled during active disease. Sequencing was carried out using peripheral blood. The chain is built from TRBV5-6 and TRBJ1-2; D remains ambiguous. The CDR3 bases are TGTGCCAGCAGCCCGGGGTCTCAGCTCTATGGCTACACCTTC. It specifies CASSPGSQLYGYTF.